Given below is one T cell receptor beta chain in context. The V end was cut by 6 bases, the J end by 1 base, with 15 bases between. Germline values: CDR1 KGHSH, CDR2 LQKENI. CDR3 length: 15 amino acids. TCRdb's table, derived via immunoSEQ multiplex PCR, lists solely in-frame clones and lacks some. The sample lists about 200,000 clones, 85% occurring once. This record comes from a study of blood T cell repertoires in COVID-19. The wider study: T cells, B-cell-depleted T cells, or PBMCs supplied cDNA or gDNA.

The chain links TRBV18 to TRBJ1-1, with a weak D call TRBD1 (5 bases). This clonotype was sampled from a woman older than 75 with acute or convalescent COVID-19. The sequenced sample consisted of peripheral blood. Here the CDR3 DNA reads TGTGCCAGCTCCCTGGTAGAGACAGAGAACACTGAAGCTTTCTTT. The encoded protein is CASSLVETENTEAFF. Looking up the rest from reference TRBV18 and TRBJ1-1 gives the full variable domain: NAGVMQNPRHLVRRRGQEARLRCSPMKGHSHVYWYRQLPEEGLKFMVYLQKENIIDESGMPKERFSAEFPKEGPSILRIQQVVRGDSAAYFCASSLVETENTEAFFGQGTRLTVV.